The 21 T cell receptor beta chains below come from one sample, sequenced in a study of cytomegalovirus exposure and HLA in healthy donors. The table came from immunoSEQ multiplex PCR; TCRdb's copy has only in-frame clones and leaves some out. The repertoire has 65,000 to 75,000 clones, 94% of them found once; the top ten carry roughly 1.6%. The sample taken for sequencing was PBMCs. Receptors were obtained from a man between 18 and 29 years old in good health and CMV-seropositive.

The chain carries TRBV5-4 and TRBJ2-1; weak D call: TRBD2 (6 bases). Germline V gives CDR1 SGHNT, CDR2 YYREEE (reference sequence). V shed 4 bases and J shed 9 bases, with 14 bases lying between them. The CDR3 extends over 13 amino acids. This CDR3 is CASSGGVIAEQFF. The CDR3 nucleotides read TGTGCCAGCAGCGGCGGGGTTATTGCTGAGCAGTTCTTC.

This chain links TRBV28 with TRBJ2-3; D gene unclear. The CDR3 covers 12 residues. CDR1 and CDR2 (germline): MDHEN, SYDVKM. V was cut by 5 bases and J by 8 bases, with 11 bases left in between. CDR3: CASSRPSRTQYF. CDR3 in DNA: TGTGCCAGCAGTCGCCCTAGTCGTACGCAGTATTTT. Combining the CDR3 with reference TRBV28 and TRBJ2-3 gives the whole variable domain DVKVTQSSRYLVKRTGEKVFLECVQDMDHENMFWYRQDPGLGLRLIYFSYDVKMKEKGDIPEGYSVSREKKERFSLILESASTNQTSMYLCASSRPSRTQYFGPGTRLTVL.

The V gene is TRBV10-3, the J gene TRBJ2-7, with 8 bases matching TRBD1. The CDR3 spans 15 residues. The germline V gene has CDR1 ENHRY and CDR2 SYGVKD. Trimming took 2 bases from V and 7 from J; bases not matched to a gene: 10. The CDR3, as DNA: TGTGCCATCAGTGAGGCTGGGCCAGGGGGCTGGGAGCAGTACTTC. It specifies CAISEAGPGGWEQYF.

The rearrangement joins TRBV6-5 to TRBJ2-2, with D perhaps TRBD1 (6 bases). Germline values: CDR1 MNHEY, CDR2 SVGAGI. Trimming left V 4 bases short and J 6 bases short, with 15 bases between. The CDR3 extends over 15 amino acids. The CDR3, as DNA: TGTGCCAGCAGTTTGTTACAGGGTGTATCCGGGGAGCTGTTTTTT. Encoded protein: CASSLLQGVSGELFF.

The CDR3 bases are TGTGCCAGCAGGACTAGCGGGATCTACGAGCAGTACTTC. Its translation is CASRTSGIYEQYF. This chain connects TRBV28 to TRBJ2-7, with 11 bases fitting TRBD2. The CDR3 is made up of 13 amino acids. Germline V gene lookup returns CDR1 MDHEN and CDR2 SYDVKM. V dropped 6 bases and J dropped 3; count of bases not matched to a gene: 1.

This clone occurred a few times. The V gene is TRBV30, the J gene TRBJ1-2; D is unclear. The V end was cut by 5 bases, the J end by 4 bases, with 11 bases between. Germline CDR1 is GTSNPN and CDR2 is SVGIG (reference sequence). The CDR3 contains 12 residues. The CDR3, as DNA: TGTGCCTGGTCGGGTCACATCTATGGCTACACCTTC. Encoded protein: CAWSGHIYGYTF.

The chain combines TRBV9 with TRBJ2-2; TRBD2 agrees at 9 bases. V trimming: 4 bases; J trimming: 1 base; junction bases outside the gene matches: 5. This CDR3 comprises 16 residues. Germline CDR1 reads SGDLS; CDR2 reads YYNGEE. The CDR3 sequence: CASSPRAGGNTGELFF. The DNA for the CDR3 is TGTGCCAGCAGCCCGAGAGCGGGAGGGAACACCGGGGAGCTGTTTTTT. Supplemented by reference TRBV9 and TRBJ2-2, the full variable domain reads DSGVTQTPKHLITATGQRVTLRCSPRSGDLSVYWYQQSLDQGLQFLIQYYNGEERAKGNILERFSAQQFPDLHSELNLSSLELGDSALYFCASSPRAGGNTGELFFGEGSRLTVL.

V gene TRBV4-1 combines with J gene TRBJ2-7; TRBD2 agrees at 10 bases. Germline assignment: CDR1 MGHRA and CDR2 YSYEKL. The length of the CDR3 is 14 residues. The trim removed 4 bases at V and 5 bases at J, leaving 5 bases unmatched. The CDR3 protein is CASSRAGLADEQYF. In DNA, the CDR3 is TGCGCCAGCAGCCGGGCCGGACTAGCGGACGAGCAGTACTTC.

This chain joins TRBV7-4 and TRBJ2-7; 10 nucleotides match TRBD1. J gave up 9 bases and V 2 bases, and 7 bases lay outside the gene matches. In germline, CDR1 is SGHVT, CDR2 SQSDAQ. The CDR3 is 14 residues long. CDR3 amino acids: CASSLWDRGLLQYF. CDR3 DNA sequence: TGTGCCAGCAGCTTATGGGACAGGGGACTTTTGCAGTACTTC.

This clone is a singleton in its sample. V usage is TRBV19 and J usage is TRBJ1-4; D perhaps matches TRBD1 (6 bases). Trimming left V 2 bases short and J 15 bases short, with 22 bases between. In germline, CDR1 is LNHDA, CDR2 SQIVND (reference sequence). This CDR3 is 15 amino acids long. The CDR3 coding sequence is TGTGCCAGTAGTATATCTGGGGCGACGGGACAAATCGTGTTTTTT. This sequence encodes CASSISGATGQIVFF.

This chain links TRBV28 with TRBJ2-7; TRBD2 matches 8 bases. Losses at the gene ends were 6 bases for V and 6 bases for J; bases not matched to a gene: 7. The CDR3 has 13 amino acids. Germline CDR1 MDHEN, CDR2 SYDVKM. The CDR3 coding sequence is TGTGCCAGCAGGATTACGGGAGGGCTCGAGCAGTACTTC. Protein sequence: CASRITGGLEQYF.

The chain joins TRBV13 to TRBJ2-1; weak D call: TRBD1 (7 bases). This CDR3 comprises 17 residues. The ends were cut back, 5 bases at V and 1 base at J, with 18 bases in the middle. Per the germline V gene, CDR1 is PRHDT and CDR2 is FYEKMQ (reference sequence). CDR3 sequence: CASSPGGQGGSYNEQFF. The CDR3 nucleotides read TGTGCCAGCAGCCCTGGGGGGCAGGGGGGTTCCTACAATGAGCAGTTCTTC.

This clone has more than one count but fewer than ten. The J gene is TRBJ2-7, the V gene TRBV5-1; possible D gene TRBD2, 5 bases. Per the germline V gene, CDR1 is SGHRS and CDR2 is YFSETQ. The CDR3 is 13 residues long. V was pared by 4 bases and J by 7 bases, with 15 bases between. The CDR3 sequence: CASSVTDSSEQYF. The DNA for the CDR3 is TGCGCCAGCAGCGTGACGGACTCCTCGGAGCAGTACTTC.

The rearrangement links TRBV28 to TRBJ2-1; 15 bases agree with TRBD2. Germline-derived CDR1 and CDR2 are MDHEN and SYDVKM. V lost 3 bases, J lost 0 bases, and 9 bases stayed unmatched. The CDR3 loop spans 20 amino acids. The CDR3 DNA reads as TGTGCCAGCAGTTTGGGACTAGCGGGAGGCCCCCTAAGCTCCTACAATGAGCAGTTCTTC. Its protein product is CASSLGLAGGPLSSYNEQFF.

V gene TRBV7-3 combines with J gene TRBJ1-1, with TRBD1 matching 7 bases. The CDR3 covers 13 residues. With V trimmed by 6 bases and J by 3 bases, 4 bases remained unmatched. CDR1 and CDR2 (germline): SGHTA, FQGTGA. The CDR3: CASSIQGDTEAFF. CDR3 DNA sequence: TGTGCCAGCAGTATCCAGGGGGACACTGAAGCTTTCTTT.

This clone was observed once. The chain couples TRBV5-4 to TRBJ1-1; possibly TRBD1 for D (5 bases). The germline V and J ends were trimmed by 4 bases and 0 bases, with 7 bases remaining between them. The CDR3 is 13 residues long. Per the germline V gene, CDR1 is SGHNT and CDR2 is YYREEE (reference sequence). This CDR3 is CASSETVNTEAFF. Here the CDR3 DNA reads TGTGCCAGCAGCGAGACAGTGAACACTGAAGCTTTCTTT.

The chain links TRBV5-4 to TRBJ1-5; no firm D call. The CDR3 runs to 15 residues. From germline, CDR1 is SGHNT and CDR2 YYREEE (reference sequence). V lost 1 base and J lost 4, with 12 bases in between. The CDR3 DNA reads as TGTGCCAGCAGCTTGTCTTGGCGGGAAAATCAGCCCCAGCATTTT. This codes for CASSLSWRENQPQHF. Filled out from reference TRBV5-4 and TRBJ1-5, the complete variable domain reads ETGVTQSPTHLIKTRGQQVTLRCSSQSGHNTVSWYQQALGQGPQFIFQYYREEENGRGNFPPRFSGLQFPNYSSELNVNALELDDSALYLCASSLSWRENQPQHFGDGTRLSIL.

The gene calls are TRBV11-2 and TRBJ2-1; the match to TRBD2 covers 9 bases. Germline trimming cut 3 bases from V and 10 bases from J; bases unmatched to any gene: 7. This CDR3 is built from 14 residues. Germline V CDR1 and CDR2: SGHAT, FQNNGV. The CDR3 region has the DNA TGTGCCAGCAGCTTCCGGCGGGAGGGAGGCGAGCAGTTCTTC. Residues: CASSFRREGGEQFF.

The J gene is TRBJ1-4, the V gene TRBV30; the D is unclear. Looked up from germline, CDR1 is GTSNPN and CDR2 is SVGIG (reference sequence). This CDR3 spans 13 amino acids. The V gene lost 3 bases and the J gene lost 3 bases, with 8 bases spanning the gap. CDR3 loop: CAWRVAANEKLFF. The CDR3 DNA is TGTGCCTGGAGGGTAGCGGCTAATGAAAAACTGTTTTTT.

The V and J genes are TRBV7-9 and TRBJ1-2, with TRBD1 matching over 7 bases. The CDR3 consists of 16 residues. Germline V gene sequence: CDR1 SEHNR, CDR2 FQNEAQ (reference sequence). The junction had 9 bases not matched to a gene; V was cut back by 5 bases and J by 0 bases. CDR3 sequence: CASSPPGTDANYGYTF. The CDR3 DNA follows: TGTGCCAGCAGCCCCCCTGGGACAGACGCTAACTATGGCTACACCTTC.

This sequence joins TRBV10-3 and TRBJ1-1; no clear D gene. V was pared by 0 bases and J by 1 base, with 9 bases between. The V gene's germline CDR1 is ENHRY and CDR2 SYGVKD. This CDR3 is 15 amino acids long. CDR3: CAISESTGRNTEAFF. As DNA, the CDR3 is TGTGCCATCAGTGAGTCGACGGGAAGGAACACTGAAGCTTTCTTT.